Listed here are 9 T cell receptor beta chains from one sample, sequenced in a study of OX40 agonist ivuxolimab in advanced cancers. Assay: immunoSEQ multiplex PCR; the TCRdb copy retains only in-frame clones and omits some. The repertoire holds about 82,000 clones, about nine tenths seen once, with about 0.63% in the top ten. Sequenced here: CD4+ or CD8+ T cells sorted from blood, sampled in a trial of the OX40 agonist ivuxolimab. These receptors originate from an adult with an advanced solid tumor such as melanoma, head and neck, liver or kidney cancer.

V usage is TRBV14 and J usage is TRBJ1-3; D may be TRBD1 (5 bases). Germline values: CDR1 SGHDN, CDR2 FVKESK. V was pared by 1 base and J by 1 base, with 8 bases between. The CDR3 has 15 residues. Here the CDR3 DNA reads TGTGCCAGCAGCCAAGCCAGGGCGTCTGGAAACACCATATATTTT. Protein sequence: CASSQARASGNTIYF. Filled out from reference TRBV14 and TRBJ1-3, the complete variable domain reads EAGVTQFPSHSVIEKGQTVTLRCDPISGHDNLYWYRRVMGKEIKFLLHFVKESKQDESGMPNNRFLAERTGGTYSTLKVQPAELEDSGVYFCASSQARASGNTIYFGEGSWLTVV.

The rearrangement links TRBV19 to TRBJ1-5, with D perhaps matching TRBD1 (6 bases). Germline CDR1 is LNHDA and CDR2 is SQIVND (reference sequence). Trimming removed 8 bases at V and 5 bases at J, with 13 bases between. There are 13 residues in the CDR3. DNA for the CDR3: TGTGCCAGTTCCCAGACAGGCGATCAGCCCCAGCATTTT. It yields the protein CASSQTGDQPQHF.

The chain links TRBV27 to TRBJ1-5; perhaps TRBD1 as D (5 bases). Trimming removed 5 bases from V and 2 bases from J, with 25 bases in between. CDR3 length equals 19 residues. The germline V gene encodes CDR1 MNHEY and CDR2 SMNVEV (reference sequence). In DNA form, the CDR3 reads TGTGCCAGCAGTCCGATGTCTGGTAGGGGTGAGTTCGGCAATCAGCCCCAGCATTTT. Amino acids: CASSPMSGRGEFGNQPQHF.

CDR3 sequence (DNA): TGTGCCACCAGCAGAGGGGCCGGTGGCCCCGGGGAGCTGTTTTTT. Its protein is CATSRGAGGPGELFF. This chain links TRBV15 with TRBJ2-2; D is ambiguous. This CDR3 has 15 amino acids. The germline CDR1 and CDR2 sequences are LNHNV and YYDKDF (reference sequence). The V gene lost 1 base and the J gene lost 6 bases, with 12 bases spanning the gap.

CDR3 in amino acids: CASSLVGTGNQPQHF. The CDR3 nucleotides are TGTGCCAGCAGCTTAGTTGGGACAGGGAATCAGCCCCAGCATTTT. The J gene is TRBJ1-5, the V gene TRBV7-9, with 9 bases aligning to TRBD1. Germline values: CDR1 SEHNR, CDR2 FQNEAQ (reference sequence). V shed 1 base, J shed 4 bases, and the junction held 2 bases outside the gene matches. The CDR3 sequence is 15 residues long. The variable domain in full, completed from reference TRBV7-9 and TRBJ1-5, reads DTGVSQNPRHKITKRGQNVTFRCDPISEHNRLYWYRQTLGQGPEFLTYFQNEAQLEKSRLLSDRFSAERPKGSFSTLEIQRTEQGDSAMYLCASSLVGTGNQPQHFGDGTRLSIL.

This rearrangement joins TRBV5-1 to TRBJ2-1; D may correspond to TRBD1 or TRBD2 (5 bases each). The ends were cut back, 4 bases at V and 2 bases at J, with 13 bases in the middle. Germline V gene data show CDR1 as SGHRS and CDR2 as YFSETQ. The CDR3 has 15 amino acids. CDR3 in DNA: TGCGCCAGCAGCCCTCGGGACGGAGCCTACAATGAGCAGTTCTTC. Encoded protein: CASSPRDGAYNEQFF.

CDR3 nucleotides: TGTGCCAGCAGTGAAGCGCCGCCCGGGACAGGGGACCACGAGCAGTACTTC. Translation: CASSEAPPGTGDHEQYF. This sequence joins TRBV6-1 and TRBJ2-7; 10 bases agree with TRBD1. The germline V gene has CDR1 MNHNS and CDR2 SASEGT. V was clipped by 0 bases and J by 5 bases; unmatched bases: 10. CDR3 size: 17 residues.

This chain links TRBV2 with TRBJ1-5; D unclear. CDR1 and CDR2 from the germline V gene are SNHLY and FYNNEI. Trimming cost V 8 bases and J 3 bases, with 11 bases left between them. CDR3 length equals 13 residues. CDR3 residues: CASEQGNNQPQHF. The DNA of the CDR3 is TGTGCCAGCGAGCAAGGAAACAATCAGCCCCAGCATTTT.

The chain uses TRBV5-1 and TRBJ1-2; D possibly corresponds to TRBD1 (5 bases). The length of the CDR3 is 15 residues. Between the trimmed V and J ends, which lost 3 bases and 8 bases, there was a span of 20 bases. From germline, CDR1 is SGHRS and CDR2 YFSETQ. The DNA for the CDR3 is TGCGCCAGCAGCTCTACCCCGCAGGGTTGGGAGGGCTACACCTTC. Its protein is CASSSTPQGWEGYTF.